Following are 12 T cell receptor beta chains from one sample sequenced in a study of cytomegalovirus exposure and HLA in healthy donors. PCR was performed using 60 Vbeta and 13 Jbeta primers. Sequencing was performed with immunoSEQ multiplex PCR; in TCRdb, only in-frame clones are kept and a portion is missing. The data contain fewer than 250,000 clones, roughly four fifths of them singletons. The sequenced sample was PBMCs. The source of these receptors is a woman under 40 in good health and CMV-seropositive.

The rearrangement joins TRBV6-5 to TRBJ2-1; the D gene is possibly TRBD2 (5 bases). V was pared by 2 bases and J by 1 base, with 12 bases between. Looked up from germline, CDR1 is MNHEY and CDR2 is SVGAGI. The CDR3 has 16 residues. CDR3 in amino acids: CASSYTWGESYNEQFF. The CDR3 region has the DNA TGTGCCAGCAGTTACACTTGGGGAGAATCCTACAATGAGCAGTTCTTC.

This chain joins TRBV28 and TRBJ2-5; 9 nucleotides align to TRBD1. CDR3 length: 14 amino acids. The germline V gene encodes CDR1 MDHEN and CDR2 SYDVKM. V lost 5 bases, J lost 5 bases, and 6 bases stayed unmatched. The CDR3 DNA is TGTGCCAGCAGTCCGACAGGGGGTGAGGAGACCCAGTACTTC. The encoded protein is CASSPTGGEETQYF.

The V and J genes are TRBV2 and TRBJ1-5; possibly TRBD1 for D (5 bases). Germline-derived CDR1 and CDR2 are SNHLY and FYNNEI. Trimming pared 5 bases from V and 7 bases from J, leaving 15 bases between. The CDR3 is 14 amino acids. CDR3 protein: CASSRESGDQPQHF. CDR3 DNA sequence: TGTGCCAGCAGTAGGGAATCGGGGGACCAGCCCCAGCATTTT.

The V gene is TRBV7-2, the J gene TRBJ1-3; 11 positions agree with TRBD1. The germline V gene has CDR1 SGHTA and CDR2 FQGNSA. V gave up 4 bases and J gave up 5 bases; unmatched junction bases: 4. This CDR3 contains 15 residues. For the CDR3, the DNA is TGTGCCAGCAGCTACCGGGACAGGGGGAGAAACACCATATATTTT. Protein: CASSYRDRGRNTIYF.

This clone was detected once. The CDR3 protein is CASSSPIIGENTEAFF. CDR3 DNA sequence: TGTGCCAGCAGCTCCCCGATCATAGGAGAGAACACTGAAGCTTTCTTT. The chain employs TRBV13 and TRBJ1-1; no clear D. Germline CDR1 and CDR2: PRHDT and FYEKMQ (reference sequence). Deletions cut 4 bases from V and 1 base from J, with 16 bases between. The CDR3 has 16 amino acids.

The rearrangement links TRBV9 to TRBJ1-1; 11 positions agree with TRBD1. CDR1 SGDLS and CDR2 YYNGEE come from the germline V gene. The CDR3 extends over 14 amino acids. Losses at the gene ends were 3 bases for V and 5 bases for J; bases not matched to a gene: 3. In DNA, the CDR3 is TGTGCCAGCAGCGAGGACAGGGGGCAAACTGAAGCTTTCTTT. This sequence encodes CASSEDRGQTEAFF.

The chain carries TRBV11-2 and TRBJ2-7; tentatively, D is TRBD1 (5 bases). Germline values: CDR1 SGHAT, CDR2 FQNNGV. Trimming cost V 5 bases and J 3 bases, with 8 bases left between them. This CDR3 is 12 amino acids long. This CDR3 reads CASSLDSYEQYF. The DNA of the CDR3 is TGTGCCAGCAGCCTCGACAGCTACGAGCAGTACTTC.

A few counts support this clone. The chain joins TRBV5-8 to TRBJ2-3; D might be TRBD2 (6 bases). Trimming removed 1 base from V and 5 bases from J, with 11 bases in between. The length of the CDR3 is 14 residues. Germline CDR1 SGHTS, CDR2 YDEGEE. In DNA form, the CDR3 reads TGTGCCAGCAGCTTGACTAGGGGAGGAGATACGCAGTATTTT. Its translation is CASSLTRGGDTQYF. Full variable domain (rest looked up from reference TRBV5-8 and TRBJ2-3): EAGVTQSPTHLIKTRGQQATLRCSPISGHTSVYWYQQALGLGLQFLLWYDEGEERNRGNFPPRFSGRQFPNYSSELNVNALELEDSALYLCASSLTRGGDTQYFGPGTRLTVL.

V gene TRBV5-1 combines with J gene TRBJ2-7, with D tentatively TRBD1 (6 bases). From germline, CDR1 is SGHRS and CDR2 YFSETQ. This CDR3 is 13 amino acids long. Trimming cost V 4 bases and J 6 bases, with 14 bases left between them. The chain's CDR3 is CASSQETGSEQYF. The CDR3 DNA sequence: TGCGCCAGCAGCCAAGAGACAGGCAGCGAGCAGTACTTC.

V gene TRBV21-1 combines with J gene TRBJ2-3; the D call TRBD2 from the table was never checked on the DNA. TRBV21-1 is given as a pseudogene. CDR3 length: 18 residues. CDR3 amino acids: CASKRGGGPELCTDTQYF. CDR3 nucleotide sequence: TGTGCCAGCAAAAGGGGAGGAGGACCCGAACTCTGCACAGATACGCAGTATTTT.

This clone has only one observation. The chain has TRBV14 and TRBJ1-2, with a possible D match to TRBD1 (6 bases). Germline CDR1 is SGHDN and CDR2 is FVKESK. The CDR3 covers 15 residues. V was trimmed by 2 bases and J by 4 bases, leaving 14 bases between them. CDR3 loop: CASSQTGQGRYGYTF. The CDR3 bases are TGTGCCAGCAGCCAAACAGGGCAGGGCCGCTATGGCTACACCTTC. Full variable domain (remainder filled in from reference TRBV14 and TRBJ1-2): EAGVTQFPSHSVIEKGQTVTLRCDPISGHDNLYWYRRVMGKEIKFLLHFVKESKQDESGMPNNRFLAERTGGTYSTLKVQPAELEDSGVYFCASSQTGQGRYGYTFGSGTRLTVV.

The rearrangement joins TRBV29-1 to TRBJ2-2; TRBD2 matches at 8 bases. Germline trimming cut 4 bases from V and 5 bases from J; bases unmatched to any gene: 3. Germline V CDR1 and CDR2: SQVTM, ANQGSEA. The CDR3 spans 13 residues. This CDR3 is CSVASGSTGELFF. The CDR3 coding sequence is TGCAGCGTTGCCAGCGGGAGTACCGGGGAGCTGTTTTTT.